This TCR beta chain was identified in a study of T cells after yellow fever vaccination. CDR1 is SGHDT, CDR2 YYEEEE, per germline. This CDR3 contains 16 residues. With 4 bases clipped from V and 7 bases from J, the junction kept 13 bases outside the gene matches. TCRdb re-derived calls from the 5' RACE reads in MiXCR, one entry per CDR3 protein. The sample holds about 58,000 distinct CDR3 sequences, around 5.4% seen once. This clonotype was detected ten times or more. Study observations and caveats: The secondary response showed a weaker magnitude and a faster peak, day 5 versus 15.

The TCR originated in a man younger than 30 who received the YFV17D yellow fever vaccine. The specimen comprised PBMCs, either bulk or a sorted T-cell subset (CD4+, CD8+, memory, or dextramer-sorted; not recorded which), sampled on the day of the yellow fever booster vaccination. The rearrangement links TRBV5-6 to TRBJ2-3; TRBD2 matches at 9 bases. DNA of the CDR3: TGTGCCAGCAGCCCGGGGGGCCTAGCGGGGCGCTATACGCAGTATTTT. As protein: CASSPGGLAGRYTQYF.